This T cell receptor beta chain was sequenced in a study of cytomegalovirus exposure and HLA in healthy donors. General observations from the study: Some TCR beta chains (about 170 of them) were listed as cytomegalovirus-associated.

With 60 Vbeta and 13 Jbeta primers, the PCR was carried out. This table comes from immunoSEQ multiplex PCR, and its TCRdb copy is limited to in-frame clones, with some not included. This sample yields more than 80,000 clones, of which approximately 85% are seen a single time; 1.6% belongs to the top ten. Comments on this clone: The antigen is not known.

Donors likely had unrecorded immune exposures despite being nominally healthy when sampled. The sequenced material came from PBMCs. The TCR was taken from a man aged 45-60 years in good health and CMV-seronegative.

The CDR3 nucleotides read TGTGCCATCAGTGAGTGGGACAGGGGTCGAGACGAGCAGTACGTC. As protein: CAISEWDRGRDEQYV. V gene TRBV10-3 combines with J gene TRBJ2-7; 10 nucleotides line up with TRBD1. Trimming cost V 1 base and J 5 bases; bases outside gene matches: 5. The CDR3 sequence is 15 residues long. Germline values: CDR1 ENHRY, CDR2 SYGVKD.